These T cell receptor beta chains were read from a single sample in a study of blood T cell repertoires in COVID-19. Clones were read by immunoSEQ multiplex PCR, and TCRdb kept only the in-frame ones, dropping some. The sample has around 270,000 clones; roughly 86% are singletons. Sequencing was done on a sample of peripheral blood. Source of these receptors: a woman aged 60-75 years with COVID-19, enrolled during active disease. Each CDR3 is given with its conserved first and last residue.

V gene	J gene	CDR3 protein
TRBV20-1	TRBJ1-4	CSASRTNEKLFF
TRBV7-3	TRBJ2-1	CASSATRGVQFF
TRBV14	TRBJ2-7	CASSRSGGSYEQYF
TRBV27	TRBJ1-2	CASRPTGSSNYGYTF
TRBV6-5	TRBJ1-6	CASSRATGVNSPLHF
TRBV11-3	TRBJ2-1	CASSRSLAGVGHNEQFF
TRBV21-1	TRBJ1-2	CASSIGTGGDYGYTF
TRBV6-1	TRBJ1-1	CASSETWGDTEAFF
TRBV5-1	TRBJ1-1	CASSSGTALEAFF
TRBV5-4	TRBJ1-1	CASSLKTGNTEAFF
TRBV2	TRBJ1-2	CASSPPDSVYGYTF
TRBV6-2/TRBV6-3	TRBJ1-2	CASSGQYLYGYTF
TRBV2	TRBJ1-5	CASSGQGSGQPQHF
TRBV7-3	TRBJ2-1	CASSPTAASGSRNEQFF
TRBV7-8	TRBJ2-1	CASLMGGRRNEQFF
TRBV11-2	TRBJ2-7	CASSLDRREQYF
TRBV7-8	TRBJ2-7	CASSLVRDRVVAQYF
TRBV5-6	TRBJ2-3	CASSRGRGGTDTQYF
TRBV5-1	TRBJ2-5	CASTASGGRETQYF
TRBV2	TRBJ1-2	CASSETGRGYTF
TRBV5-1	TRBJ2-3	CASDTGLGTDTQYF
TRBV6-5	TRBJ2-5	CASGLARQETQYF
TRBV18	TRBJ1-6	CASSPKQTANSPLHF
TRBV4-1	TRBJ2-3	CASSPLTRGSGDTQYF
TRBV5-1	TRBJ1-4	CASSLTTGYNEKLFF
TRBV6-6	TRBJ1-4	CASSYGGATNEKLFF
TRBV18	TRBJ1-5	CASSLGQGGGQPQHF
TRBV10-3	TRBJ1-1	CATTLDRATAEAFF
TRBV28	TRBJ2-7	CASSLGDFSYEQYF
TRBV5-8	TRBJ2-1	CASSLTRLDEQFF
TRBV7-6	TRBJ2-1	CASSSIAGREQFF
TRBV28	TRBJ1-3	CASSQTLLGGNTIYF
TRBV4-3	TRBJ2-7	CASSQDRGGDYEQYF
TRBV5-1	TRBJ1-1	CASSLGVGGEAFF
TRBV10-3	TRBJ2-2	CAISQTSGTNTGELFF
TRBV28	TRBJ1-6	CASSLETGGASNSPLHF
TRBV10-2	TRBJ1-3	CASSEGRPSTNSGNTIYF
TRBV4-1	TRBJ1-1	CASSQPVGGQLRTEAFF
TRBV5-6	TRBJ1-2	CASRLGTEGGYTF
TRBV18	TRBJ2-1	CASSPPGLDEQFF
TRBV7-8	TRBJ1-2	CASSPFQGQANYGYTF
TRBV5-1	TRBJ2-1	CASSSRRVDNEQFF
TRBV4-2	TRBJ2-3	CASSQDKADMWVMMETDTQYF
TRBV9	TRBJ2-1	CASSVRREARYNEQFF
TRBV5-6	TRBJ1-1	CASSLKGTGGAKAFF
TRBV2	TRBJ1-1	CASTKGALTEAFF
TRBV28	TRBJ1-4	CASSLTGGIGEKLFF
TRBV7-2	TRBJ2-1	CASSRLAGVGGEQFF
TRBV29-1	TRBJ2-1	CSVEEGTSDHYNEQFF
TRBV6-2/TRBV6-3	TRBJ2-3	CASSYSGQRVDTQYF
TRBV6-1	TRBJ1-5	CASRPKGRSNQPQHF
TRBV14	TRBJ1-3	CASSLTGSGNTIYF
TRBV19	TRBJ1-1	CASSVVGQGPAEAFF
TRBV19	TRBJ1-1	CASSIRRTDTEAFF
TRBV28	TRBJ1-1	CASRSQGTEAFF
TRBV14	TRBJ2-1	CASSQGWRGEQFF
TRBV19	TRBJ2-1	CASSTNRLAGGQEQFF
TRBV6-1	TRBJ2-6	CASTIGGSGANVLTF
TRBV2	TRBJ1-3	CASSGAGTQRNTIYF